The rows below give T cell receptor beta chains drawn from one sample of a study of early T cells in non-severe SARS-CoV-2 infection. MiXCR, run by TCRdb on the 5' RACE reads, gives a single entry per CDR3 protein. The sample gives approximately 97,000 distinct CDR3 sequences, roughly 9.6% of which show up once; less than 5.5% is in the top ten. The material was whole blood, obtained at baseline. The receptors here all came from an adult who was a healthcare worker with PCR-confirmed SARS-CoV-2 infection or an uninfected control (not recorded which). CDR3s leave out the opening cysteine and the closing phenylalanine or tryptophan.

ASSLAHAGGPSGETQY TRBV12-3/TRBV12-4
ASSQDQAYEQY TRBV3-1
ASIGTSGGSTQY TRBV11-2
ASSQRQSYEQY TRBV4-3
ASSSTLVSSYNEQF TRBV7-3
ASSGTGATTKLF TRBV6-5
ASVRPPNEKLF TRBV5-8
ASSPRWATLSYEQY TRBV6-5
ASSPLARNTEAF TRBV18
AWSTGQGFQTQY TRBV30
SAPGQGQETQY TRBV20-1
SASDAGQGDQETQY TRBV20-1
ASRIQGAGTNYGYT TRBV7-2
ATNEDRGMMNTEAF TRBV24-1
ATSDFRRPANTGELF TRBV24-1
ASSFPGRRAMNTEAF TRBV5-6
ASSYDRGRGTDTQY TRBV5-1
ASSLGTEAEAF TRBV5-1
ASSLDSNQETQY TRBV11-1
ARYPPGVGTDTQY TRBV4-3
ASSSGGSAY TRBV11-2
SVRLESNYEQY TRBV29-1
ASSQVGTYNEQF TRBV4-2
ASSAPNRGYEQY TRBV2
ASSLEPPYEQY TRBV5-5
ASSRGTGVKETQY TRBV27
ASSAQKNTEAF TRBV7-8
ASATSGSTDTQY TRBV9
AISESLSYEQY TRBV10-3
ASSKTASGEGEQF TRBV6-1
ASSSLGAGNSPLH TRBV5-1
ASSLGQGGDYEQY TRBV7-9
ASSLAAVSGANVLT TRBV5-1
ASSIAGRETQY TRBV19
ASSTRGSLGETQY TRBV7-2
ASSLINRRGLYGYT TRBV7-9
SGDRVADTQY TRBV29-1
ASAPPGETQY TRBV11-2
ASSPRGGAGTNEKLF TRBV18
STRGPDTQY TRBV29-1
ASSRDRTNTGELF TRBV6-5
ASQQYSGNTIY TRBV6-1
SAREGGLAVKETQY TRBV20-1
ASSSPGPDTQY TRBV7-9
ASSLKGTWGTDTQY TRBV11-2
SAPDRGDNTGELF TRBV20-1
ASSLGRHLGSYEQY TRBV5-1
ASSLVSELDTQY TRBV11-2
ASSQDLIGTSGINEQF TRBV4-3
ASSAWTGQREKLF TRBV3-1
SVRGLSYEQY TRBV29-1
ASSLTTPEYYEQY TRBV11-3
ASSISRNTEAF TRBV19
ASSFLLAGGPYEQY TRBV28